The 17 T cell receptor beta chains reported below all come from one sample, sequenced in a study of T-cell reconstitution after alpha-beta-depleted transplantation in children (dated by TCRdb to 2016 to 2017). Preparation of the library involved PCR. Instrument used: Illumina HiSeq 2500. TCR libraries were prepared with molecular barcoding, using unique molecular identifiers to normalize TCRbeta repertoire quantification. The public reads were reanalyzed by TCRdb: fastp trimming at Q25, MiXCR alignment, in-frame beta chains only. Merged by CDR3 protein, the rows form single entries marked with the most common genes and DNA. Across this sample there are about 300,000 distinct CDR3 sequences, with around 7.3% seen only once. The ten largest clonotypes hold approximately 9.6% of the sample. Results the study describes overall, beyond this receptor: Over subsequent months, a decline in hyperexpanded clone frequencies was noted, and after one year, T-cell counts and TCRbeta diversity were mostly ascribed to newly produced T cells.

No antigen is known for these receptors. The intended sense of this specimen's treatment or condition label: allogeneic hematopoietic cell transplantation with graft depleted of TCRalphabeta T cells and CD19 B cells. The input for sequencing was peripheral blood, taken 360 days after TCRalphabeta/CD19-depleted stem cell transplant. The receptors originated from a female patient aged 2 to 10 who had a stem cell transplant for Fanconi anemia, so the T cells may come from the graft donor.

Comment on this clonotype: Just one base apart from a much larger clone, this may be a read error. This chain uses TRBV12-3 or TRBV12-4 with TRBJ1-4; unclear D gene. This CDR3 has 14 residues. The CDR3 DNA is TGTGCCAGCAGCTCGATTAGGGAGAACGAAAGACTGTTTTTT. Protein sequence: CASSSIRENERLFF.

This clonotype was seen many times. V is TRBV9 and J is TRBJ2-7; perhaps D is TRBD1 or TRBD2 (5 bases each). Germline CDR1 and CDR2: SGDLS and YYNGEE. V was cut by 0 bases and J by 3 bases, with 13 bases left in between. This CDR3 is built from 15 residues. The CDR3 protein is CASSVGWDGRYEQYF. CDR3 nucleotide sequence: TGTGCCAGCAGCGTAGGTTGGGACGGGCGCTACGAGCAGTACTTC.

At least ten counts were recorded for this clonotype. The CDR3 DNA is TGTGCCAGCAGTTACGGGGCGGGGGGCCCAGATACGCAGTATTTT. This encodes CASSYGAGGPDTQYF. The rearrangement joins TRBV6-5 to TRBJ2-3, with 8 positions matching TRBD2. This CDR3 comprises 15 residues. Germline trimming cut 2 bases from V and 4 bases from J; bases unmatched to any gene: 5. CDR1 MNHEY and CDR2 SVGAGI come from the germline V gene.

This clonotype was seen many times. The genes are TRBV4-1 and TRBJ1-6, with D maybe TRBD1 (6 bases). Trimming cost V 0 bases and J 8 bases, with 11 bases left between them. The CDR3 has 15 amino acids. CDR1 MGHRA and CDR2 YSYEKL come from the germline V gene. In DNA form, the CDR3 reads TGCGCCAGCAGCCAAGATACAGGGTTTTATTCACCCCTCCACTTT. It yields the protein CASSQDTGFYSPLHF.

This clonotype was observed at least ten times. This chain uses TRBV2 with TRBJ2-7; 8 nucleotides align to TRBD2. The CDR3 is 13 amino acids. In germline, CDR1 is SNHLY, CDR2 FYNNEI. V lost 5 bases, J lost 3 bases, and 3 bases stayed unmatched. This chain's CDR3 is CASSTTSGYEQYV. The CDR3 DNA follows: TGTGCCAGCAGTACCACTAGCGGCTACGAGCAGTACGTC.

This clonotype was seen a handful of times. The chain links TRBV24-1 to TRBJ2-2; TRBD2 matches 13 bases. Germline CDR1 and CDR2: KGHDR and SFDVKD. The trim removed 4 bases at V and 6 bases at J, leaving 7 bases unmatched. CDR3 length equals 17 residues. CDR3 in DNA: TGTGCCACCAGTGACCCCACTAGCGGGAGGGTTCCCGGGGAGCTGTTTTTT. It yields the protein CATSDPTSGRVPGELFF.

The CDR3 loop is CASSGDRTVYGYTF. For the CDR3, the DNA is TGTGCCAGCAGTGGAGACAGGACTGTCTATGGCTACACCTTC. The rearrangement links TRBV6-1 to TRBJ1-2; D is perhaps TRBD1 (6 bases). Germline lookup yields CDR1 MNHNS and CDR2 SASEGT. The CDR3 totals 14 residues. Trimming shortened V by 4 bases and J by 4 bases, and 13 bases separated the two germline ends.

The chain has TRBV24-1 and TRBJ2-3, with TRBD2 as a possible D gene (5 bases). The V gene's germline CDR1 is KGHDR and CDR2 SFDVKD. V lost 12 bases and J 0 bases, leaving 30 bases between the germline ends. CDR3 size: 19 residues. The CDR3 nucleotides are TGTGCCCCGAAAGGCCTTAAGTCCCGGACTCTTACTAGCACAGATACGCAGTATTTT. Translating it yields CAPKGLKSRTLTSTDTQYF.

This clonotype was recorded many times. The V and J genes are TRBV12-3 or TRBV12-4 and TRBJ2-5; D tentatively fits TRBD1 or TRBD2 (5 bases each). V dropped 4 bases and J dropped 1 base, with 13 bases sitting between them. There are 15 residues in the CDR3. The CDR3 coding sequence is TGTGCCAGCAGTTCCTCCCACGGGGCCCAAGAGACCCAGTACTTC. Its translation is CASSSSHGAQETQYF.

This clonotype was counted ten times or more. The rearrangement uses TRBV13 and TRBJ2-1, with a possible D match to TRBD2 (5 bases). From germline, CDR1 is PRHDT and CDR2 FYEKMQ (reference sequence). This CDR3 region has 17 residues. Trimming stripped 5 bases from V and 4 bases from J, with 21 bases between. The CDR3 region has the DNA TGTGCCAGCAGCGTTTGGGCGTGGCGCCGGGGATACAATGAGCAGTTCTTC. This gives the protein CASSVWAWRRGYNEQFF.

This clonotype appeared many times. The J gene is TRBJ2-1, the V gene TRBV9, with D perhaps matching TRBD2 (6 bases). The V end was cut by 0 bases, the J end by 6 bases, with 19 bases between. This CDR3 region has 17 residues. Germline CDR1 and CDR2: SGDLS and YYNGEE. This chain's CDR3 is CASSVEALAFNINEQFF. In nucleotides, the CDR3 is TGTGCCAGCAGCGTAGAGGCGCTAGCGTTTAACATCAATGAGCAGTTCTTC. Complete variable domain (other parts from reference TRBV9 and TRBJ2-1): DSGVTQTPKHLITATGQRVTLRCSPRSGDLSVYWYQQSLDQGLQFLIQYYNGEERAKGNILERFSAQQFPDLHSELNLSSLELGDSALYFCASSVEALAFNINEQFFGPGTRLTVL.

Many counts were recorded for this clonotype. CDR3 nucleotide sequence: TGCAGCGTGAAGGCTACCGGGACAGGTTTATACGAGCAGTACTTC. It translates to CSVKATGTGLYEQYF. The rearrangement joins TRBV29-1 to TRBJ2-7; 8 positions match TRBD1. Germline CDR1 SQVTM, CDR2 ANQGSEA. The V gene end was trimmed by 6 bases and the J gene end by 4 bases; junction bases not matched to a gene: 14. There are 15 residues in the CDR3.

The genes are TRBV12-3 or TRBV12-4 and TRBJ2-5, with TRBD1 as a possible D gene (6 bases). The CDR3 length is 15 residues. Trimming shortened V by 8 bases and J by 5 bases, and 21 bases separated the two germline ends. In DNA form, the CDR3 reads TGTGCCAGCTCCAAGGGGGTCCAGTATGGGGAGACCCAGTACTTC. Its protein product is CASSKGVQYGETQYF.

This clonotype was detected many times. The chain joins TRBV9 to TRBJ2-7; D possibly corresponds to TRBD1 (6 bases). Germline V gives CDR1 SGDLS, CDR2 YYNGEE. This CDR3 contains 15 residues. Trimming removed 0 bases from V and 3 bases from J, with 13 bases in between. The CDR3, as DNA: TGTGCCAGCAGCGTAGGCACAGGGAAAGGCTACGAGCAGTACTTC. It yields the protein CASSVGTGKGYEQYF.

This clonotype occurred a few times. This chain joins TRBV20-1 and TRBJ2-1; 9 bases match TRBD1. Trimming removed 5 bases from V and 5 bases from J; junction bases left unmatched: 7. The germline CDR1 and CDR2 sequences are DFQATT and SNEGSKA (reference sequence). This CDR3 region has 14 residues. DNA of the CDR3: TGCAGTGCTTTTCCGGGACAGGGAAACAATGAGCAGTTCTTC. Translating it yields CSAFPGQGNNEQFF.

This clonotype was found many times. V gene TRBV6-1 combines with J gene TRBJ2-1, with D perhaps TRBD2 (5 bases). Trimming shortened V by 3 bases and J by 3 bases, and 6 bases separated the two germline ends. CDR1 is MNHNS, CDR2 SASEGT, per germline. The CDR3 has 13 residues. The chain's CDR3 is CASSDDYYNEQFF. DNA of the CDR3: TGTGCCAGCAGTGATGACTACTACAATGAGCAGTTCTTC.

This clonotype was found many times. The rearrangement links TRBV20-1 to TRBJ2-2; maybe TRBD2 (5 bases). Trimming removed 6 bases at V and 6 bases at J, with 11 bases between. CDR3 length equals 12 residues. Germline V gene data show CDR1 as DFQATT and CDR2 as SNEGSKA (reference sequence). DNA of the CDR3: TGCAGTGCCCCCGGACTCGCCGGGGAGCTGTTTTTT. Translating it yields CSAPGLAGELFF.